These T cell receptor beta chains were read from a single sample in a study of somatic mutations in cytotoxic T cells in rheumatoid arthritis. Profiling relied on immunoSEQ multiplex PCR, and the TCRdb table lists in-frame clones only, not all of them. The sample carries some 9,300 clones, 90% to 95% recorded once. Sequencing was carried out using CD8+ T cells sorted from blood. Receptors were obtained from a woman under 30 with rheumatoid arthritis. Each CDR3 is given with its conserved first and last residue. The D gene is left open where the match is weak. Only some rows state a clone size, as once, few, many or a class for expanded clones.

D: TRBD1
length: 18
size: .
V: TRBV27
J: TRBJ1-1
CDR3: CASSSVWDREFWNTEAFF
DNA: TGTGCCAGCAGCTCAGTCTGGGACAGGGAGTTTTGGAACACTGAAGCTTTCTTT

D: TRBD2
length: 18
size: .
V: TRBV7-3
J: TRBJ2-3
CDR3: CASSFQGLAGENTDTQYF
DNA: TGTGCCAGCAGCTTCCAGGGACTAGCGGGGGAGAACACAGATACGCAGTATTTT

D: .
length: 16
size: .
V: TRBV2
J: TRBJ1-1
CDR3: CASIILLGGMNTEAFF
DNA: TGTGCCAGCATTATACTTTTGGGAGGGATGAACACTGAAGCTTTCTTT

D: .
length: 14
size: .
V: TRBV9
J: TRBJ2-2
CDR3: CASSVVGNTGELFF
DNA: TGTGCCAGCAGCGTAGTCGGGAACACCGGGGAGCTGTTTTTT

D: TRBD1
length: 17
size: .
V: TRBV7-6
J: TRBJ2-1
CDR3: CASSFNPGTGLGNEQFF
DNA: TGTGCCAGCAGCTTCAATCCGGGGACAGGGTTGGGCAATGAGCAGTTCTTC

D: TRBD1
length: 15
size: .
V: TRBV9
J: TRBJ2-1
CDR3: CASSATGGAADEQFF
DNA: TGTGCCAGCAGCGCTACAGGGGGCGCCGCCGATGAGCAGTTCTTC

D: .
length: 12
size: .
V: TRBV11-2
J: TRBJ2-7
CDR3: CASSLLAYEQYF
DNA: TGTGCCAGCAGCTTATTAGCCTACGAGCAGTACTTC

D: TRBD1
length: 14
size: .
V: TRBV4-1
J: TRBJ2-3
CDR3: CASRRTGGIDTQYF
DNA: TGCGCCAGCAGGCGCACAGGGGGCATAGATACGCAGTATTTT

D: .
length: 13
size: once
V: TRBV27
J: TRBJ2-7
CDR3: CASSGTGDYEQYF
DNA: TGTGCCAGCAGCGGAACAGGCGACTACGAGCAGTACTTC

D: .
length: 13
size: .
V: TRBV25-1
J: TRBJ1-2
CDR3: CASSVGTLDGYTF
DNA: TGTGCCAGCAGTGTCGGGACTTTGGATGGCTACACCTTC

D: TRBD2
length: 15
size: .
V: TRBV19
J: TRBJ2-1
CDR3: CASSLTSGRAREQFF
DNA: TGTGCCAGTAGCCTCACTAGCGGGAGGGCCCGGGAGCAGTTCTTC

D: .
length: 15
size: .
V: TRBV9
J: TRBJ2-7
CDR3: CASSVGAGGSYEQYF
DNA: TGTGCCAGCAGCGTAGGGGCAGGGGGGTCTTACGAGCAGTACTTC

D: TRBD1
length: 17
size: few
V: TRBV2
J: TRBJ1-4
CDR3: CASRGGPTGIGGEKLFF
DNA: TGTGCCAGCAGGGGGGGCCCGACAGGGATTGGTGGTGAAAAACTGTTTTTT

D: .
length: 16
size: .
V: TRBV9
J: TRBJ2-2
CDR3: CASSVAGPRNTGELFF
DNA: TGTGCCAGCAGCGTAGCTGGGCCGCGGAACACCGGGGAGCTGTTTTTT

D: .
length: 17
size: .
V: TRBV2
J: TRBJ2-2
CDR3: CASGDGGRTVNTGELFF
DNA: TGTGCCAGCGGGGACGGGGGGCGGACGGTGAACACCGGGGAGCTGTTTTTT

D: TRBD2
length: 15
size: once
V: TRBV28
J: TRBJ2-3
CDR3: CASLRGAGATDTQYF
DNA: TGTGCCAGCCTCAGGGGAGCGGGAGCCACAGATACGCAGTATTTT

D: .
length: 15
size: .
V: TRBV7-6
J: TRBJ2-7
CDR3: CASSLEKGVGYEQYF
DNA: TGTGCCAGCAGCTTAGAAAAGGGGGTGGGTTACGAGCAGTACTTC